The 17 T cell receptor beta chains presented below share a single source sample, sequenced in a study of identifying expanded T cells in peripheral blood. The method was immunoSEQ multiplex PCR; TCRdb's version includes in-frame clones alone and lacks a portion of them. The sample holds approximately 75,000 clones; roughly 90% are singletons and the top ten take around 3.3%. The sample taken for sequencing was blood. The receptors here all came from a person aged 18 to 69 in good health.

This clone was picked up a small number of times. The chain combines TRBV6-4 with TRBJ2-2; weak D call: TRBD2 (5 bases). The V end lost 6 bases, the J end lost 3 bases, and 11 bases lay between the germline ends. Looked up from germline, CDR1 is MRHNA and CDR2 is SNTAGT. The CDR3 totals 14 residues. DNA of the CDR3: TGTGCCAGCAGCCCCGACTACTACACCGGGGAGCTGTTTTTT. This gives the protein CASSPDYYTGELFF.

The chain links TRBV11-3 to TRBJ1-3; maybe TRBD1 (5 bases). Between the trimmed V and J ends, which lost 3 bases and 4 bases, there was a span of 16 bases. CDR1 is SGHNT, CDR2 YENEEA, per germline. The CDR3 runs 16 residues. The CDR3 loop is CASSFQSGWEGNTIYF. The CDR3 bases are TGTGCCAGCAGCTTTCAGTCAGGGTGGGAGGGAAACACCATATATTTT.

This chain joins TRBV7-6 and TRBJ2-7; D is possibly TRBD1 or TRBD2 (6 bases each). CDR3 size: 15 residues. Trimming took off 2 bases at V and 3 bases at J, with 14 bases between the two ends. CDR1 SGHVS and CDR2 FNYEAQ come from the germline V gene. The DNA for the CDR3 is TGTGCCAGCAGCTTACAATCCGGGGGCGTCTACGAGCAGTACTTC. Protein sequence: CASSLQSGGVYEQYF.

The chain recombines TRBV14 with TRBJ1-4, with D unresolved. CDR3 length: 14 residues. Germline V gives CDR1 SGHDN, CDR2 FVKESK. V was shortened by 0 bases and J by 9 bases, with 11 bases between the two germline ends. DNA for the CDR3: TGTGCCAGCAGCCAAGACGGCAGGATGCAAAAACTGTTTTTT. Translated: CASSQDGRMQKLFF.

V and J are TRBV2 and TRBJ2-1, with TRBD2 matching over 11 bases. V shed 6 bases, J shed 4 bases, and the junction held 5 bases outside the gene matches. CDR3 length: 15 amino acids. CDR1 is SNHLY, CDR2 FYNNEI, per germline. The CDR3 loop reads CASRTTSGGYNEQFF. The CDR3 DNA reads TGTGCCAGCAGAACCACTAGCGGGGGATACAATGAGCAGTTCTTC. Looking up the rest from reference TRBV2 and TRBJ2-1 gives the full variable domain: EPEVTQTPSHQVTQMGQEVILRCVPISNHLYFYWYRQILGQKVEFLVSFYNNEISEKSEIFDDQFSVERPDGSNFTLKIRSTKLEDSAMYFCASRTTSGGYNEQFFGPGTRLTVL.

This chain links TRBV28 with TRBJ2-7, with 9 nucleotides matching TRBD2. CDR1 and CDR2 (germline): MDHEN, SYDVKM. The CDR3 consists of 16 residues. Trimming at V came to 7 bases and at J to 2 bases, leaving 12 bases not matched to a gene. In nucleotides, the CDR3 is TGTGCCAGCATCCCGTCCGGCGGGAGGGGAACCTACGAGCAGTACTTC. It translates to CASIPSGGRGTYEQYF.

In nucleotides, the CDR3 is TGTGCAAGTCGCTTAGCTATCGACAGGGCTGGGGCCAACGTCCTGACTTTC. Translated: CASRLAIDRAGANVLTF. The rearrangement joins TRBV12-2 to TRBJ2-6; TRBD1, as called in the table, went unchecked against the DNA. TRBV12-2 is termed a pseudogene. The CDR3 loop spans 17 amino acids.

The rearrangement joins TRBV7-2 to TRBJ1-2, with 7 bases matching TRBD1. Germline trimming cut 5 bases from V and 9 bases from J; bases unmatched to any gene: 9. The CDR3 runs to 13 residues. Germline loops: CDR1 SGHTA, CDR2 FQGNSA. DNA for the CDR3: TGTGCCAGCAGCCCGGACAGGAGCGGCAGCTACACCTTC. Translated, it gives CASSPDRSGSYTF.

This clone was detected only once. The rearrangement joins TRBV5-1 to TRBJ2-5, with D possibly being TRBD2 (6 bases). With 0 bases removed from V and 4 bases from J, the gap between germline ends came to 10 bases. This CDR3 is 14 amino acids long. The germline gives CDR1 SGHRS, CDR2 YFSETQ. CDR3 sequence: CASSLVGGVETQYF. The CDR3 nucleotides read TGCGCCAGCAGCTTGGTTGGCGGGGTAGAGACCCAGTACTTC.

The rearrangement links TRBV5-1 to TRBJ1-4; the match to TRBD1 covers 7 bases. Looked up from germline, CDR1 is SGHRS and CDR2 is YFSETQ. The CDR3 extends over 14 amino acids. Unmatched junction bases numbered 8, after V lost 7 bases and J lost 5 bases. For the CDR3, the DNA is TGCGCCAGCTCAACGGGACAGCGAAATGAAAAACTGTTTTTT. Its protein product is CASSTGQRNEKLFF.

In regard to this clone: One junction end disagrees with the germline gene, perhaps due to a read error. The V gene is TRBV7-2, the J gene TRBJ2-3; D gene unclear. The CDR3 is 19 residues long. Germline loops: CDR1 SGHTA, CDR2 FQGNSA. This CDR3 is CASILAPTTTPLSTDTQYF. CDR3 DNA sequence: TGTGCCAGCATCTTAGCCCCTACTACGACGCCCCTAAGCACAGATACGCAGTATTTT.

The genes are TRBV4-3 and TRBJ2-1; 9 bases are a match to TRBD2. The CDR3 contains 17 residues. Germline values: CDR1 LGHNA, CDR2 YSLEER. Losses at the gene ends were 2 bases for V and 0 bases for J; bases not matched to a gene: 5. The CDR3 sequence is CASSQLAGPGSYNEQFF. For the CDR3, the DNA is TGCGCCAGCAGCCAACTAGCGGGGCCTGGCTCCTACAATGAGCAGTTCTTC.

The CDR3 sequence is CASSVGPSGGTDTQYF. CDR3 sequence (DNA): TGTGCCAGCAGCGTAGGTCCTAGCGGGGGCACAGATACGCAGTATTTT. This rearrangement joins TRBV9 to TRBJ2-3, with 9 bases aligning to TRBD2. The length of the CDR3 is 16 residues. The V gene end was trimmed by 0 bases and the J gene end by 1 base; junction bases not matched to a gene: 3. The germline gives CDR1 SGDLS, CDR2 YYNGEE.

V is TRBV2 and J is TRBJ1-1; D gene unclear. With 6 bases removed from V and 1 base from J, the gap between germline ends came to 15 bases. The CDR3 has 15 amino acids. Germline-derived CDR1 and CDR2 are SNHLY and FYNNEI. The CDR3 bases are TGTGCCAGCAGAACCCGGAACTGGCAGAACACTGAAGCTTTCTTT. Translation: CASRTRNWQNTEAFF. Supplemented by reference TRBV2 and TRBJ1-1, the full variable domain reads EPEVTQTPSHQVTQMGQEVILRCVPISNHLYFYWYRQILGQKVEFLVSFYNNEISEKSEIFDDQFSVERPDGSNFTLKIRSTKLEDSAMYFCASRTRNWQNTEAFFGQGTRLTVV.

This clone was found a few times. The chain joins TRBV4-1 to TRBJ2-7; D is unclear. V was clipped by 2 bases and J by 3 bases, with 14 bases between them. CDR1 MGHRA and CDR2 YSYEKL come from the germline V gene. CDR3 length: 15 residues. The CDR3 coding sequence is TGCGCCAGCAGCCAATGGGCGTTAAGGATCTACGAGCAGTACTTC. Amino acid sequence: CASSQWALRIYEQYF.

The CDR3 region is CASSLGRTSPYGYTF. The CDR3 nucleotides are TGTGCCAGCAGCTTAGGAAGGACATCCCCCTATGGCTACACCTTC. This chain connects TRBV7-9 to TRBJ1-2; weak D call: TRBD1 (5 bases). Germline-derived CDR1 and CDR2 are SEHNR and FQNEAQ (reference sequence). CDR3 length equals 15 residues. Trimming pared 1 base from V and 4 bases from J, leaving 13 bases between.

The sample holds a few counts of this clone. The rearrangement joins TRBV7-9 to TRBJ1-2; D not resolved. This CDR3 has 13 residues. Germline-derived CDR1 and CDR2 are SEHNR and FQNEAQ (reference sequence). Trimming shortened V by 1 base and J by 7 bases, and 10 bases separated the two germline ends. CDR3 region: CASSLDIVGGYTF. CDR3 in DNA: TGTGCCAGCAGCTTAGATATTGTAGGTGGCTACACCTTC.